Presented here are 5 T cell receptor beta chains from one specimen sequenced in a study of Graves' ophthalmopathy and Graves' hyperthyroidism. Scientists amplified the TCR beta CDR3 regions from RNA transcripts. First-round RT-PCR used HTBI primers; second-round multiplex PCR followed. TCRdb re-derived calls from the multiplex PCR reads in MiXCR, one entry per CDR3 protein. Found here are 340,000 or so distinct CDR3 sequences, 15% to 20% of them singletons; the top ten hold 9% to 15%. Sequenced sample: peripheral blood. The receptors derive from an adult man with Graves' ophthalmopathy.

The J gene is TRBJ1-5, the V gene TRBV28, with 8 bases aligning to TRBD1. V was pared by 3 bases and J by 1 base, with 8 bases of the junction left unmatched. Germline CDR1 reads MDHEN; CDR2 reads SYDVKM. CDR3 size: 17 residues. CDR3 nucleotide sequence: TGTGCCAGCAGTTTCCCTACAGGGGGAGGCAGCAATCAGCCCCAGCATTTT. Amino acids: CASSFPTGGGSNQPQHF.

This clonotype was seen more than once but under ten times. The CDR3 loop is CASSLAYGATGGYEQYF. For the CDR3, the DNA is TGTGCCAGCAGCTTAGCTTATGGGGCTACCGGGGGGTACGAGCAGTACTTC. J is TRBJ2-7 and V is TRBV7-2; 7 bases line up with TRBD2. Germline CDR1 is SGHTA and CDR2 is FQGNSA. The CDR3 covers 17 residues. Losses at the gene ends were 0 bases for V and 4 bases for J; bases not matched to a gene: 12.

This clonotype came up many times. V and J are TRBV2 and TRBJ1-2; 8 nucleotides agree with TRBD1. Unmatched junction bases numbered 8, after V lost 4 bases and J lost 1 base. This CDR3 is built from 16 residues. CDR1 SNHLY and CDR2 FYNNEI come from the germline V gene. CDR3: CASSAPTGAVNYGYTF. The CDR3 DNA reads as TGTGCCAGCAGTGCCCCGACAGGGGCAGTTAACTATGGCTACACCTTC.

This clonotype was counted many times. CDR3: CASSLWVVNEQYF. CDR3 DNA: TGTGCCAGCAGTTTATGGGTGGTCAACGAGCAGTACTTC. V and J are TRBV28 and TRBJ2-7; D is unresolved. The CDR3 is 13 amino acids. The V end lost 0 bases, the J end lost 5 bases, and 8 bases lay between the germline ends. Germline assignment: CDR1 MDHEN and CDR2 SYDVKM.

There are many counts of this clonotype. The chain recombines TRBV13 with TRBJ1-6, with TRBD1 matching over 7 bases. V lost 4 bases and J lost 2; bases outside the gene matches: 5. CDR1 and CDR2 (germline): PRHDT, FYEKMQ (reference sequence). The CDR3 length is 16 residues. CDR3 in amino acids: CASSSSGTAYNSPLHF. The CDR3 DNA reads TGTGCCAGCAGCTCCTCCGGGACAGCCTATAATTCACCCCTCCACTTT.